What follows are 17 T cell receptor beta chains derived from one specimen sequenced in a study of CD8 T cells in Susac syndrome. RNA amounts of 0.5 to 1 ug underwent reverse transcription with random hexamers. One entry per CDR3 protein results from TCRdb running MiXCR on the immunoSEQ multiplex PCR reads. Here the sample spans about 430,000 distinct CDR3 sequences, more than 80% being singletons. Sequencing was carried out using CD8+ T cells from PBMCs. Every receptor here comes from a human donor with multiple sclerosis.

V is TRBV27 and J is TRBJ2-3, with 12 bases lining up with TRBD2. V trimming: 4 bases; J trimming: 4 bases; junction bases outside the gene matches: 6. Germline V gene lookup returns CDR1 MNHEY and CDR2 SMNVEV (reference sequence). The CDR3 is made up of 16 amino acids. CDR3 amino acids: CASSSWTSGTADTQYF. For the CDR3, the DNA is TGTGCCAGCAGTTCGTGGACTAGCGGGACAGCAGATACGCAGTATTTT.

DNA of the CDR3: TGTGCCAGCAGACAAACTATGACGGATACGCAGTATTTT. It translates to CASRQTMTDTQYF. This chain links TRBV6-1 with TRBJ2-3, with D uncertain. The CDR3 is 13 residues long. Looked up from germline, CDR1 is MNHNS and CDR2 is SASEGT. Trimming cost V 6 bases and J 6 bases, with 13 bases left between them.

The CDR3 DNA reads as TGTGCCAGCAGTTTCTCTGGAAACACCATATATTTT. Protein: CASSFSGNTIYF. The genes are TRBV28 and TRBJ1-3, with D hard to call. Germline V CDR1 and CDR2: MDHEN, SYDVKM. V was trimmed by 3 bases and J by 0 bases, leaving 0 bases between them. The CDR3 is made up of 12 amino acids.

The chain links TRBV30 to TRBJ2-7, with D perhaps matching TRBD1 (6 bases). CDR3 size: 12 residues. V shed 4 bases and J shed 0 bases, with 7 bases lying between them. Germline CDR1 is GTSNPN and CDR2 is SVGIG (reference sequence). The CDR3 spells CAWMGASYEQYF. The CDR3 region has the DNA TGTGCCTGGATGGGGGCCTCCTACGAGCAGTACTTC.

The chain joins TRBV30 to TRBJ1-2; D is perhaps TRBD1 (6 bases). The V gene's germline CDR1 is GTSNPN and CDR2 SVGIG (reference sequence). V was trimmed by 2 bases and J by 12 bases, leaving 16 bases between them. The CDR3 is made up of 12 amino acids. The CDR3 reads CAWSFRGPGDTF. In DNA form, the CDR3 reads TGTGCCTGGAGTTTCAGGGGACCGGGTGACACCTTC.

The J gene is TRBJ2-2, the V gene TRBV5-4, with D uncertain. The CDR3 sequence is 13 residues long. Trimming removed 4 bases from V and 13 bases from J, with 17 bases in between. CDR1 and CDR2 (germline): SGHNT, YYREEE (reference sequence). The CDR3 region has the DNA TGTGCCAGCAGCCCTTCGCACCGGTCACTGCTGTTTTTT. Its protein is CASSPSHRSLLFF.

This clonotype was seen more than once but under ten times. The rearrangement links TRBV27 to TRBJ1-5, with D uncertain. This CDR3 spans 12 amino acids. Germline V gene sequence: CDR1 MNHEY, CDR2 SMNVEV (reference sequence). Trimming removed 6 bases at V and 6 bases at J, with 9 bases between. The CDR3 sequence: CASSLRGQPQHF. DNA for the CDR3: TGTGCCAGCAGCCTCCGGGGTCAGCCCCAGCATTTT.

The V gene is TRBV9, the J gene TRBJ2-3, with 7 bases matching TRBD1. V dropped 3 bases and J dropped 2; count of bases not matched to a gene: 6. Germline-derived CDR1 and CDR2 are SGDLS and YYNGEE. The CDR3 is 15 amino acids. CDR3 amino acids: CASSADREYTDTQYF. For the CDR3, the DNA is TGTGCCAGCAGCGCAGACAGGGAGTACACAGATACGCAGTATTTT.

The rearrangement links TRBV30 to TRBJ1-2; unclear D gene. V dropped 2 bases and J dropped 2 bases, with 12 bases sitting between them. The CDR3 has 14 amino acids. Germline V gene sequence: CDR1 GTSNPN, CDR2 SVGIG (reference sequence). Here the CDR3 reads CAWSQETTNYGYTF. The CDR3 nucleotides read TGTGCCTGGAGTCAAGAGACAACAAACTATGGCTACACCTTC. Variable domain in full (rest from reference TRBV30 and TRBJ1-2): SQTIHQWPATLVQPVGSPLSLECTVEGTSNPNLYWYRQAAGRGLQLLFYSVGIGQISSEVPQNLSASRPQDRQFILSSKKLLLSDSGFYLCAWSQETTNYGYTFGSGTRLTVV.

This chain links TRBV28 with TRBJ2-3; 8 bases are shared with TRBD2. The trim removed 3 bases at V and 2 bases at J, leaving 10 bases unmatched. CDR3 size: 17 residues. Per germline, CDR1 MDHEN and CDR2 SYDVKM. The CDR3 nucleotides are TGTGCCAGCAGTTTCCCTCGACTAGCGACCAACACAGATACGCAGTATTTT. Amino acid sequence: CASSFPRLATNTDTQYF.

The genes are TRBV15 and TRBJ1-1, with 9 bases lining up with TRBD1. V lost 8 bases and J lost 4; bases outside the gene matches: 5. Germline V gene data show CDR1 as LNHNV and CDR2 as YYDKDF (reference sequence). The CDR3 has 13 residues. Here the CDR3 reads CATRDRDLTEAFF. Here the CDR3 DNA reads TGTGCCACCCGGGACAGGGACCTCACTGAAGCTTTCTTT. Supplemented by reference TRBV15 and TRBJ1-1, the full variable domain reads DAMVIQNPRYQVTQFGKPVTLSCSQTLNHNVMYWYQQKSSQAPKLLFHYYDKDFNNEADTPDNFQSRRPNTSFCFLDIRSPGLGDTAMYLCATRDRDLTEAFFGQGTRLTVV.

In its sample, this clonotype was seen a few times. CDR3 residues: CSVPLNTEAFF. CDR3 sequence (DNA): TGCAGCGTTCCCCTGAACACTGAAGCTTTCTTT. This chain uses TRBV29-1 with TRBJ1-1; D is ambiguous. The CDR3 totals 11 residues. The ends were cut back, 5 bases at V and 0 bases at J, with 4 bases in the middle. Germline assignment: CDR1 SQVTM and CDR2 ANQGSEA.

The V gene is TRBV6-1, the J gene TRBJ2-7, with D possibly being TRBD1 (6 bases). Per the germline V gene, CDR1 is MNHNS and CDR2 is SASEGT. The CDR3 covers 14 residues. V shed 0 bases and J shed 4 bases, with 10 bases lying between them. CDR3: CASSEATGWYEQYF. Written as DNA, the CDR3 is TGTGCCAGCAGTGAAGCCACAGGGTGGTACGAGCAGTACTTC.

This sequence joins TRBV28 and TRBJ2-1, with a weak D call TRBD2 (6 bases). Per germline, CDR1 MDHEN and CDR2 SYDVKM. The ends were cut back, 4 bases at V and 4 bases at J, with 8 bases in the middle. This CDR3 is built from 13 residues. The CDR3 here is CASSWRDYNEQFF. In nucleotides, the CDR3 is TGTGCCAGCAGTTGGCGGGATTACAATGAGCAGTTCTTC. Full variable domain (rest looked up from reference TRBV28 and TRBJ2-1): DVKVTQSSRYLVKRTGEKVFLECVQDMDHENMFWYRQDPGLGLRLIYFSYDVKMKEKGDIPEGYSVSREKKERFSLILESASTNQTSMYLCASSWRDYNEQFFGPGTRLTVL.

The rearrangement uses TRBV5-4 and TRBJ1-5; D remains ambiguous. V was trimmed by 1 base and J by 2 bases, leaving 13 bases between them. Germline V gives CDR1 SGHNT, CDR2 YYREEE (reference sequence). The CDR3 has 16 residues. CDR3 amino acids: CASSLFREGGNQPQHF. CDR3 nucleotide sequence: TGTGCCAGCAGCTTGTTCCGGGAAGGAGGCAATCAGCCCCAGCATTTT.

The rearrangement links TRBV10-3 to TRBJ2-1; 7 positions match TRBD2. Trimming removed 3 bases from V and 10 bases from J; junction bases left unmatched: 12. Germline V CDR1 and CDR2: ENHRY, SYGVKD. The CDR3 extends over 15 amino acids. The CDR3 DNA reads as TGTGCCATCAGTGACTTATATACTAGCGCCGGAGAGCAGTTCTTC. This gives the protein CAISDLYTSAGEQFF.

The rearrangement links TRBV2 to TRBJ2-3, with D uncertain. Trimming took 2 bases from V and 4 from J, leaving 25 bases between them. The V gene's germline CDR1 is SNHLY and CDR2 FYNNEI. The CDR3 length is 19 residues. CDR3 in amino acids: CASSEWELLDAEISDTQYF. For the CDR3, the DNA is TGTGCCAGCAGTGAATGGGAACTCCTTGACGCCGAGATTTCAGATACGCAGTATTTT.